Listed here are 11 T cell receptor beta chains from one sample, sequenced in a study of cytomegalovirus exposure and HLA in healthy donors. PCR was performed using 60 Vbeta and 13 Jbeta primers. The assay was immunoSEQ multiplex PCR, and TCRdb's table has in-frame clones only and misses some. The sample shows fewer than 300,000 clones, 80% of them seen only once. Specimen: PBMCs. The receptor set was obtained from a girl aged 2 to 9 in good health and CMV-seronegative.

As to this clone: One end of the junction does not line up with germline, which may come from a read error. The chain has TRBV27 and TRBJ2-2; D unresolved. Germline CDR1 is MNHEY and CDR2 is SMNVEV (reference sequence). CDR3 length: 15 amino acids. CDR3 protein: CASSFNAVNTEELFF. CDR3 DNA sequence: TGTGCCAGCAGTTTTAATGCGGTGAACACCGAGGAGCTGTTTTTT.

The V and J genes are TRBV10-3 and TRBJ2-7, with D possibly TRBD2 on 6 matching bases. The CDR3 sequence is 16 residues long. The germline V gene encodes CDR1 ENHRY and CDR2 SYGVKD. V gave up 1 base and J gave up 5 bases, with 18 bases separating them. The DNA for the CDR3 is TGTGCCATCAGTGAGTACGGGCGGGGACCTTCCCACGAGCAGTACTTC. Encoded protein: CAISEYGRGPSHEQYF.

V is TRBV4-1 and J is TRBJ2-2, with 10 bases matching TRBD2. CDR3 length: 15 amino acids. V was pared by 4 bases and J by 6 bases, with 5 bases of the junction left unmatched. The V gene's germline CDR1 is MGHRA and CDR2 YSYEKL. The CDR3 nucleotides are TGCGCCAGCAGCCTAAAGCGGGAGGGCCCCGGGGAGCTGTTTTTT. As protein: CASSLKREGPGELFF.

V and J are TRBV5-6 and TRBJ2-7, with 7 positions matching TRBD2. The CDR3 is 14 residues long. The J segment lost 4 bases and the V segment lost 2 bases, leaving 6 bases of the junction unmatched. Germline CDR1 reads SGHDT; CDR2 reads YYEEEE. In DNA form, the CDR3 reads TGTGCCAGCAGCTTCGGGGGGTTGGTGTACGAGCAGTACTTC. This translates into CASSFGGLVYEQYF.

The chain couples TRBV7-6 to TRBJ2-7; 8 bases line up with TRBD1. Germline V gene data show CDR1 as SGHVS and CDR2 as FNYEAQ. V dropped 5 bases and J dropped 6; count of bases not matched to a gene: 9. The length of the CDR3 is 14 residues. The CDR3 region is CASSQTGGIAEQYF. Written as DNA, the CDR3 is TGTGCCAGCAGCCAAACAGGGGGTATAGCCGAGCAGTACTTC.

V usage is TRBV4-1 and J usage is TRBJ1-2; D is unclear. Trimming took 0 bases from V and 5 from J, leaving 13 bases between them. Germline V gene sequence: CDR1 MGHRA, CDR2 YSYEKL. The CDR3 is 15 residues long. The CDR3 region is CASSQDPVTPYGYTF. The CDR3 DNA sequence: TGCGCCAGCAGCCAAGATCCGGTAACGCCATATGGCTACACCTTC.

This sequence joins TRBV7-2 and TRBJ2-7; 7 bases are shared with TRBD1. This CDR3 spans 15 amino acids. CDR1 is SGHTA, CDR2 FQGNSA, per germline. With V trimmed by 3 bases and J by 0 bases, 5 bases remained unmatched. CDR3 residues: CASSLVRTGSYEQYF. As DNA, the CDR3 is TGTGCCAGCAGCTTGGTCCGGACAGGCTCCTACGAGCAGTACTTC.

CDR3 loop: CASSESRGGTDTQYF. In DNA form, the CDR3 reads TGTGCCAGCAGTGAATCCCGGGGAGGCACAGATACGCAGTATTTT. The genes are TRBV6-1 and TRBJ2-3, with D possibly TRBD2 on 5 matching bases. The V and J ends lost 2 bases and 1 base respectively, with 10 bases between them. Germline CDR1 MNHNS, CDR2 SASEGT. The CDR3 is made up of 15 amino acids.

This clone was seen only once. CDR3 protein: CASSPRQISSYNEQFF. The CDR3 DNA sequence: TGCGCCAGCAGCCCCCGACAGATAAGCTCCTACAATGAGCAGTTCTTC. This chain connects TRBV4-1 to TRBJ2-1; TRBD1 might be the D (5 bases). Germline loops: CDR1 MGHRA, CDR2 YSYEKL. The germline V and J ends were trimmed by 4 bases and 0 bases, with 13 bases remaining between them. This CDR3 region has 16 residues.

This clone has more than one count but fewer than ten. Other DNA sequences from this sample encode an identical CDR3 as well. J is TRBJ1-1 and V is TRBV30; D gene ambiguous. The CDR3 runs 11 residues. Trimming cost V 4 bases and J 1 base, with 4 bases left between them. Looked up from germline, CDR1 is GTSNPN and CDR2 is SVGIG (reference sequence). The CDR3 here is CAWNRNTEAFF. DNA of the CDR3: TGTGCCTGGAACAGGAACACTGAAGCTTTCTTT.

With regard to this clone: One end of the junction does not line up with germline, which may come from a read error. The genes are TRBV5-7 and TRBJ2-7, with D perhaps TRBD1 (5 bases). TRBV5-7 is designated an ORF whose function remains uncertain. The CDR3 contains 14 residues. The CDR3 reads CAGSFSDTDYEQYF. The CDR3 DNA is TGTGCCGGCAGCTTTTCGGACACTGACTACGAGCAGTACTTC.